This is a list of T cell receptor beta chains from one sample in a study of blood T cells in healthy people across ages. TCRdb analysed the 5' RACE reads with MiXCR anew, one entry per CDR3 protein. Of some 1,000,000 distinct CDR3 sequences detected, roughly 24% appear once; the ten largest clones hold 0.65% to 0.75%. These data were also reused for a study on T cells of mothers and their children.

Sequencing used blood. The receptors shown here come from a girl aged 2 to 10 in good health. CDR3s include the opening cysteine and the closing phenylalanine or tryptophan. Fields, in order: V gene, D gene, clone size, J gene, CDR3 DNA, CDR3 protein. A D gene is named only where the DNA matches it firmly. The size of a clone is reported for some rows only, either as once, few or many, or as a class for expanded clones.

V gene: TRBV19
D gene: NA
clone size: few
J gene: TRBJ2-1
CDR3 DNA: TGTGCCAGTAGTGCCTCGGTCGTTTTGGATGAGCAGTTCTTC
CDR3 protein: CASSASVVLDEQFF

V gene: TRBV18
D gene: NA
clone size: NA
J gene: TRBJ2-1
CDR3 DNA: TGTGCCAGCTCACCAAACAGGGAGAACAATGAGCAGTTCTTC
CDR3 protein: CASSPNRENNEQFF

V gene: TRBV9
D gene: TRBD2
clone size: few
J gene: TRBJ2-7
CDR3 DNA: TGTGCCAGCAGCGTATCGGGGGGGGAACCCTACGAGCAGTACTTC
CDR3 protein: CASSVSGGEPYEQYF

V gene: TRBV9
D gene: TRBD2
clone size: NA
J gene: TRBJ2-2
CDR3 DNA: TGTGCCAGCAGCGGCCTACGACTAGCGGGAGCCGGGGAGCTGTTTTTT
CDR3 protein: CASSGLRLAGAGELFF

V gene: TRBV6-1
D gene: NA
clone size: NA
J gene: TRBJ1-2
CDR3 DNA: TGTGCCAGCAGTCAATATGGACCCCTGATCTACACCTTC
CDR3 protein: CASSQYGPLIYTF

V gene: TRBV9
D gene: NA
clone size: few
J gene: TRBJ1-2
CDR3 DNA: TGTGCCAGCAGCGTAACAGGGATCTTTACTAACTATGGCTACACCTTC
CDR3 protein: CASSVTGIFTNYGYTF

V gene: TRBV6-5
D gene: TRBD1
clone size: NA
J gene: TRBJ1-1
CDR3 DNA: TGTGCCAGCGTTGACAGGGCCCTGAACACTGAAGCTTTCTTT
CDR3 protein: CASVDRALNTEAFF

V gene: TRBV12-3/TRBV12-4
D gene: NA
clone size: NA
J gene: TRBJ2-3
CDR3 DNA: TGTGCCAGCAGGGATAGAGATACGCAGTATTTT
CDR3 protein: CASRDRDTQYF

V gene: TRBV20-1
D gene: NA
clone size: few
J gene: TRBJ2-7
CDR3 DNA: TGCAGTGCTAGAGTTGTGGGGAGTACTCTAAGGGATAACTCCTACGAGCAGTACTTC
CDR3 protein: CSARVVGSTLRDNSYEQYF

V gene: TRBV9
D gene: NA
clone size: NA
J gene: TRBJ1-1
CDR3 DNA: TGTGCCAGCAGCACCGGTCGGCGAGGTGAAGCTTTCTTT
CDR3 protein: CASSTGRRGEAFF

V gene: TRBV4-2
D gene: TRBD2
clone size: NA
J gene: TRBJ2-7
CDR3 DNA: TGTGCCAGCAGCCAAGGGGCGACTAGCGGGGGGGCATCCTACGAGCAGTACTTC
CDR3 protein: CASSQGATSGGASYEQYF

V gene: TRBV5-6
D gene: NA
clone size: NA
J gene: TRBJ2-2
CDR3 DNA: TGTGCCGGCACAATGAGTGGGTTCGGCAGGGTAACCGGGGAGCTGTTTTTT
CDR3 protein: CAGTMSGFGRVTGELFF

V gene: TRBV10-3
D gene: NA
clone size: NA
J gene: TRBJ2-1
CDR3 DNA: TGTGCCATCAGTGTCCGCAGGGAAGATGAGCAGTTCTTC
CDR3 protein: CAISVRREDEQFF

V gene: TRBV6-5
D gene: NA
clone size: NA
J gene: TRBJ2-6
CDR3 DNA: TGTGCCAGCAGTTACGGGGTGGATGGGGCCAACGTCCTGACTTTC
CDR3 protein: CASSYGVDGANVLTF

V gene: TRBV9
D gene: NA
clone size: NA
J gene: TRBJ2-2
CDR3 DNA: TGTGCCAGCAGCGTCACGGGACTTTCTAACACCGGGGAGCTGTTTTTT
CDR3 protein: CASSVTGLSNTGELFF

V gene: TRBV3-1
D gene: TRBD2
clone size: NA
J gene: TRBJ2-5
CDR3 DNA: TGTGCCAGCAGCCAAGATCTTATCCTAGCGGGGGATGAGCAGTACTTC
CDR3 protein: CASSQDLILAGDEQYF

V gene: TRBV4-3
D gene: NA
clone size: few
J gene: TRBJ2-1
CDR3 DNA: TGCGCCAGCAGCCAAGATCCTAGGTTACAAGTCAATGAGCAGTTCTTC
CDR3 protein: CASSQDPRLQVNEQFF

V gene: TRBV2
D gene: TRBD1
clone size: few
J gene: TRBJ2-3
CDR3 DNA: TGTGCCAGCAGTGTCGGTTTGAGGGGGCTCACGGATACGCAGTATTTT
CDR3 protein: CASSVGLRGLTDTQYF

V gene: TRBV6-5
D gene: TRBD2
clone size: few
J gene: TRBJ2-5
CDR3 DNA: TGTGCCAGCAGAGGAAGCGGGGGACAAGAGACCCAGTACTTC
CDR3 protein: CASRGSGGQETQYF

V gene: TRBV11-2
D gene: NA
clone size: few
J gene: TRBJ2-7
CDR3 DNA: TGTGCCAGCAGCTTATCAGGGGGGACCCAAGAGGCCCAGTACTTC
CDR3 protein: CASSLSGGTQEAQYF

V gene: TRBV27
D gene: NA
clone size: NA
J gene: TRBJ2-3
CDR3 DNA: TGTGCCGTACGAGGGGATACGCAGTATTTT
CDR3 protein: CAVRGDTQYF

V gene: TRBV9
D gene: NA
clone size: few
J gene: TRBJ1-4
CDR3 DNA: TGTGCCAGCAGCGTAGGTCCTTGGGGGGAAAAACTGTTTTTT
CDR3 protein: CASSVGPWGEKLFF

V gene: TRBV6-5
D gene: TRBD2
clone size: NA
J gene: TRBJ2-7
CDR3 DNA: TGTGCCAGCAGTTCTAGCGGGAGGGGTTCCTACGAGCAGTACTTC
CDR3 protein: CASSSSGRGSYEQYF

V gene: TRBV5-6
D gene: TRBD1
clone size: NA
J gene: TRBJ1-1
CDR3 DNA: TGTGCCAGCAGCTCAACCCACAGGGGAGGTTCTGAAGCTTTCTTT
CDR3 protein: CASSSTHRGGSEAFF

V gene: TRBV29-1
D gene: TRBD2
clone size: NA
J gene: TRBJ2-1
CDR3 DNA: TGCAGCGTTGGACTAGCGAATTACAATGAGCAGTTCTTC
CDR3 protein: CSVGLANYNEQFF

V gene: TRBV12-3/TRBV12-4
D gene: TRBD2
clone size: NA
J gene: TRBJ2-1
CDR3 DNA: TGTGCCAGCAGAACCGGGACTAGCGAAAATGAGCAGTTCTTC
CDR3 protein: CASRTGTSENEQFF

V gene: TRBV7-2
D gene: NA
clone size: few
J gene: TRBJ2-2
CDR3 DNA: TGTGCCAGCAGCCCTGACGCAGGCGGGGAGCTGTTTTTT
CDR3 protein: CASSPDAGGELFF

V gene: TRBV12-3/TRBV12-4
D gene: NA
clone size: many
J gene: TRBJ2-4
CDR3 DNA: TGTGCCAGCAGCCTTGGAGTAAGCAAAAACATTCAGTACTTC
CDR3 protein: CASSLGVSKNIQYF

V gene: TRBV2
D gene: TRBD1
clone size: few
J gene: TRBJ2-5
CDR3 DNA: TGTGCCAGCACCAGGACAGGCTACCAAGAGACCCAGTACTTC
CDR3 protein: CASTRTGYQETQYF

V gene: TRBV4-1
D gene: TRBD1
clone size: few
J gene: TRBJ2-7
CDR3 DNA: TGCGCCAGCAGCCAAGGGACAGGGGGCGCGGACGAGCAGTACTTC
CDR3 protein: CASSQGTGGADEQYF

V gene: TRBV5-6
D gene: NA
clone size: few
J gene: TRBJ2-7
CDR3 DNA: TGTGCCAGCAGCTTGGAAGGTAGCACCTACGAGCAGTACTTC
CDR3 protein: CASSLEGSTYEQYF

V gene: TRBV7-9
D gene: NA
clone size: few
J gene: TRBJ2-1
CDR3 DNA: TGTGCCAGCAGCTTCTCCCCCCGGTCCAGCGACAATGAGCAGTTCTTC
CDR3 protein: CASSFSPRSSDNEQFF

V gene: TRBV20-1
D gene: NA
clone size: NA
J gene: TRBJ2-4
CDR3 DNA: TGCAGTGCTAGGGGGGGTTTACCTTACATTCAGTACTTC
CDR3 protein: CSARGGLPYIQYF

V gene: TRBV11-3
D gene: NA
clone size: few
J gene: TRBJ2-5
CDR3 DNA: TGTGCCAGCAGCAACGGGCCGCAAGAGACCCAGTACTTC
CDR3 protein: CASSNGPQETQYF

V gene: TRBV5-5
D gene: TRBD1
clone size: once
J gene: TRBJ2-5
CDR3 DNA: TGTGCCAGCAGCTTGGAGGGACAGGGCGTGGAGACCCTGTACTTC
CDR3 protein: CASSLEGQGVETLYF

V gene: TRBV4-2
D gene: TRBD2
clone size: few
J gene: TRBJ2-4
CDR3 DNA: TGTGCCAGCAGCCAAGAGGAAACTAGCGTACTAGCCAAAAACATTCAGTACTTC
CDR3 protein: CASSQEETSVLAKNIQYF

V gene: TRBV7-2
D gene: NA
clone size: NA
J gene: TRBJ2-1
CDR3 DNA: TGTGCCAGCAGCATGGAAAGGACAGATGAGCAGTTCTTC
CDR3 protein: CASSMERTDEQFF

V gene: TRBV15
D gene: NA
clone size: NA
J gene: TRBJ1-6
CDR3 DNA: TGTGCCACCAGAGCCCGGACCCCAGGAAATTCACCCCTCCACTTT
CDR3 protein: CATRARTPGNSPLHF

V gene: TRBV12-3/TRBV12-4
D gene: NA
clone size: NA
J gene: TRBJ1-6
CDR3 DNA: TGTGCCAGCAGTTTACGGGGGCCGAATTCACCCCTCCACTTT
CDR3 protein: CASSLRGPNSPLHF

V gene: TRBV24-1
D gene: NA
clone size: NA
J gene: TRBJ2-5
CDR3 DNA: TGTGCCACCAGTGACCGTGACAGGCAAGAGACCCAGTACTTC
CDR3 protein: CATSDRDRQETQYF

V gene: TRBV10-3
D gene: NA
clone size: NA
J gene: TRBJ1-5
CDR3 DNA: TGTGCCATCAGTGACGGGTTTAGCAATCAGCCCCAGCATTTT
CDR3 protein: CAISDGFSNQPQHF